The present entry profiles one T cell receptor (beta chain) with its context. The assay was immunoSEQ multiplex PCR, and TCRdb's table has in-frame clones only and misses some. The sample comprises about 310,000 clones, around 87% of which are singletons, and 1% rests with the top ten. These data are taken from a study of blood T cell repertoires in COVID-19. The overall study: The United States, Italy and Spain were the sources of the acute and convalescent COVID-19 samples. Sample material is recorded as cDNA or gDNA derived from T cells, B-cell-depleted T cells, or PBMCs.

V trimming: 1 base; J trimming: 9 bases; junction bases outside the gene matches: 6. Germline V gives CDR1 LGHNA, CDR2 YSLEER. CDR3 length equals 15 residues. Sequencing input: peripheral blood. The chain links TRBV4-3 to TRBJ1-6; TRBD1 aligns across 7 bases. The receptor's source is a man aged 50-59 years with active or convalescent COVID-19. DNA for the CDR3: TGCGCCAGCAGCCAAGTGGACAGGCTCCTTTCACCCCTCCACTTT. It specifies CASSQVDRLLSPLHF.